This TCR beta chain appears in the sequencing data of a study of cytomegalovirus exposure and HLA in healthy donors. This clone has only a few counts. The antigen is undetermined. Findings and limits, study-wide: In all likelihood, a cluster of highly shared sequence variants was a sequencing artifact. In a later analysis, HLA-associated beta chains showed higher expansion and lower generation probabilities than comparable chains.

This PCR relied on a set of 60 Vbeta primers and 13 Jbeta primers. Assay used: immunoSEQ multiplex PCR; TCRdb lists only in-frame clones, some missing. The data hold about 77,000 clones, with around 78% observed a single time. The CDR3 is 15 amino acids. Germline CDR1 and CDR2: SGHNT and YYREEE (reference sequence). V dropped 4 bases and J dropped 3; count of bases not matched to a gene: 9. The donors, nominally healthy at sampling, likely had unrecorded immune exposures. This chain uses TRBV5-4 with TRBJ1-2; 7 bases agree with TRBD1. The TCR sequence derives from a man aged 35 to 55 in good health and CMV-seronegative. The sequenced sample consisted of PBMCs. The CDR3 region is CASSPRTGSDYGYTF. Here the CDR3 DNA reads TGTGCCAGCAGCCCACGGACAGGTTCCGACTATGGCTACACCTTC.